Below, 31 T cell receptor beta chains from the same sample are listed, as sequenced in a study of control samples from healthy donors and cancer patients. TCRdb's table, derived via immunoSEQ multiplex PCR, lists solely in-frame clones and lacks some. In the table there are approximately 190,000 clones, around 93% of which are singletons. Sample: blood. The receptors were gathered from a man aged 30 to 45 in good health.

This sequence joins TRBV5-8 and TRBJ2-3; 10 bases are shared with TRBD1. The CDR3 has 16 amino acids. Germline lookup yields CDR1 SGHTS and CDR2 YDEGEE. The J segment lost 1 base and the V segment lost 5 bases, leaving 7 bases of the junction unmatched. CDR3 residues: CASSYDRGRGTDTQYF. The CDR3 nucleotides read TGTGCCAGCAGTTACGACAGGGGGCGAGGCACAGATACGCAGTATTTT.

This chain joins TRBV19 and TRBJ1-5; D uncertain. The germline V gene encodes CDR1 LNHDA and CDR2 SQIVND (reference sequence). Trimming removed 3 bases from V and 3 bases from J, with 15 bases in between. This CDR3 has 16 residues. The CDR3 region is CASSIWGSDVNQPQHF. CDR3 bases: TGTGCCAGTAGTATCTGGGGAAGCGATGTCAATCAGCCCCAGCATTTT.

This clone has a single count. This rearrangement joins TRBV24-1 to TRBJ2-7, with TRBD2 as a possible D gene (6 bases). The CDR3 length is 13 residues. Germline lookup yields CDR1 KGHDR and CDR2 SFDVKD. The ends were cut back, 3 bases at V and 9 bases at J, with 14 bases in the middle. The CDR3, as DNA: TGTGCCACCAGTGATGGGGACCCCGGGGGGCAGTACTTC. Protein sequence: CATSDGDPGGQYF.

This chain joins TRBV11-3 and TRBJ2-7; perhaps TRBD2 as D (6 bases). Per the germline V gene, CDR1 is SGHNT and CDR2 is YENEEA. V was clipped by 5 bases and J by 0 bases, with 17 bases between them. CDR3 length: 16 amino acids. CDR3 bases: TGTGCCAGCAGCCCCCTGGGCGGGGAAAGCTCCTACGAGCAGTACTTC. Protein product: CASSPLGGESSYEQYF.

The V and J genes are TRBV6-2 or TRBV6-3 and TRBJ2-1, with 13 positions matching TRBD2. Germline trimming cut 2 bases from V and 7 bases from J; bases unmatched to any gene: 17. From germline, CDR1 is MNHEY and CDR2 SVGEGT. This CDR3 has 20 amino acids. As DNA, the CDR3 is TGTGCCAGCAGTTACCCTTACAAAACTAGCGGGGGGGCCGGGTGGAATGAGCAGTTCTTC. Its translation: CASSYPYKTSGGAGWNEQFF.

The chain joins TRBV10-3 to TRBJ1-4; D unresolved. The CDR3 has 13 amino acids. V lost 2 bases and J 5 bases, leaving 6 bases between the germline ends. Per the germline V gene, CDR1 is ENHRY and CDR2 is SYGVKD. For the CDR3, the DNA is TGTGCCATCAGTGAGGAAGAGAATGAAAAACTGTTTTTT. It translates to CAISEEENEKLFF.

The V and J genes are TRBV29-1 and TRBJ2-1, with unresolved D. With 6 bases removed from V and 4 bases from J, the gap between germline ends came to 10 bases. CDR3 size: 12 residues. Looked up from germline, CDR1 is SQVTM and CDR2 is ANQGSEA. This CDR3 reads CSVETRYNEQFF. Here the CDR3 DNA reads TGCAGCGTCGAAACAAGGTACAATGAGCAGTTCTTC.

The chain couples TRBV16 to TRBJ1-3; D uncertain. The CDR3 runs to 13 residues. Deletions cut 4 bases from V and 4 bases from J, with 8 bases between. Per the germline V gene, CDR1 is KGHSY and CDR2 is FQNENV. CDR3 DNA sequence: TGTGCCAGCAGCCCCCCACCGGGAAACACCATATATTTT. Translated: CASSPPPGNTIYF.

The genes are TRBV4-2 and TRBJ2-1; D gene uncertain. The CDR3 consists of 16 residues. The germline V gene has CDR1 LGHNA and CDR2 YNFKEQ. Trimming took 0 bases from V and 2 from J, leaving 11 bases between them. CDR3 residues: CASSQDYQKAYNEQFF. The DNA for the CDR3 is TGTGCCAGCAGCCAAGATTACCAGAAGGCCTACAATGAGCAGTTCTTC.

The CDR3 sequence: CASSEELASSGNTIYF. The DNA of the CDR3 is TGTGCCAGCAGTGAAGAACTGGCAAGCTCTGGAAACACCATATATTTT. The genes are TRBV2 and TRBJ1-3; no definite D call. The CDR3 runs 16 residues. Trimming left V 1 base short and J 0 bases short, with 10 bases between. CDR1 is SNHLY, CDR2 FYNNEI, per germline.

This chain uses TRBV9 with TRBJ2-3; 7 bases line up with TRBD2. Germline CDR1 is SGDLS and CDR2 is YYNGEE. Losses at the gene ends were 1 base for V and 0 bases for J; bases not matched to a gene: 5. The length of the CDR3 is 16 residues. The CDR3 here is CASSVWGGGSTDTQYF. The CDR3 nucleotides are TGTGCCAGCAGCGTATGGGGCGGGGGAAGCACAGATACGCAGTATTTT.

The rearrangement links TRBV5-1 to TRBJ2-3; D might be TRBD1 (5 bases). Per germline, CDR1 SGHRS and CDR2 YFSETQ. CDR3 size: 15 residues. V was cut by 2 bases and J by 2 bases, with 12 bases left in between. The CDR3: CASSFDSPHTDTQYF. As DNA, the CDR3 is TGCGCCAGCAGCTTCGACAGTCCCCACACAGATACGCAGTATTTT.

Notes on this clone: A junction end diverges from the germline sequence, so it may reflect a read error. The chain joins TRBV5-8 to TRBJ1-4, with unresolved D. The CDR3 loop spans 12 amino acids. Germline-derived CDR1 and CDR2 are SGHTS and YDEGEE. As DNA, the CDR3 is TGTGCCAGCAGCTTTCGGCCCGGGAATCCGGGCTTT. It encodes CASSFRPGNPGF.

The chain joins TRBV19 to TRBJ1-1; no clear D gene. Germline V gene sequence: CDR1 LNHDA, CDR2 SQIVND (reference sequence). Trimming removed 5 bases at V and 5 bases at J, with 6 bases between. The CDR3 has 11 residues. The CDR3 nucleotides read TGTGCCAGTAGTTCGGGGACTGAAGCTTTCTTT. This gives the protein CASSSGTEAFF.

The chain combines TRBV21-1 with TRBJ2-1; the D segment call TRBD2 is taken from the table without a DNA check. TRBV21-1 is a documented pseudogene. The CDR3 runs 16 residues. CDR3 nucleotides: TGTGCCAGCAAAGCTTCTGAGGGTGGCCGATACAATGAGCAGTTCTTC. This gives the protein CASKASEGGRYNEQFF.

A remark on this clone: Other DNA sequences in the sample encode the same CDR3. V is TRBV3-1 (or the pseudogene TRBV3-2) and J is TRBJ1-2; D possibly corresponds to TRBD1 (5 bases). This CDR3 is built from 11 residues. The V and J ends lost 7 bases and 8 bases respectively, with 11 bases between them. Germline values: CDR1 LGHDT, CDR2 YNNKEL (reference sequence). The CDR3 spells CASKGYRGYTF. For the CDR3, the DNA is TGTGCCAGCAAGGGGTATCGGGGCTACACCTTC.

This clone was seen only once. The V gene is TRBV15, the J gene TRBJ1-1, with a possible D match to TRBD1 (5 bases). There are 14 residues in the CDR3. The germline V gene encodes CDR1 LNHNV and CDR2 YYDKDF (reference sequence). V was trimmed by 6 bases and J by 10 bases, leaving 21 bases between them. CDR3 in DNA: TGTGCCACCAGAGGGATTGGGCCAGGGAAGACAGCTTTCTTT. The encoded protein is CATRGIGPGKTAFF.

The chain employs TRBV4-2 and TRBJ2-2, with 8 positions matching TRBD2. From germline, CDR1 is LGHNA and CDR2 YNFKEQ. Trimming removed 4 bases from V and 6 bases from J; junction bases left unmatched: 13. The CDR3 is 17 amino acids. The CDR3 sequence is CASSRRGQRGRSGELFF. The CDR3 bases are TGTGCCAGCAGCCGGCGGGGGCAGCGGGGGAGGTCCGGGGAGCTGTTTTTT.

The rearrangement joins TRBV19 to TRBJ1-5, with D unresolved. The CDR3 runs to 16 residues. The germline V gene has CDR1 LNHDA and CDR2 SQIVND (reference sequence). V lost 7 bases to trimming and J lost 6 bases, with 22 bases between them. CDR3 residues: CASKSVQTSVRQPQHF. The CDR3 DNA is TGTGCCAGTAAATCCGTCCAGACCAGCGTCCGTCAGCCCCAGCATTTT.

The chain is built from TRBV6-2 or TRBV6-3 and TRBJ1-6; no definite D call. Trimming removed 1 base at V and 13 bases at J, with 5 bases between. Germline values: CDR1 MNHEY, CDR2 SVGEGT. CDR3 length equals 11 residues. CDR3 sequence reads: CASSYFGPLHF. In DNA, the CDR3 is TGTGCCAGCAGTTACTTTGGGCCCCTCCACTTT.

J is TRBJ1-2 and V is TRBV6-5; no firm D call. Germline values: CDR1 MNHEY, CDR2 SVGAGI. CDR3 length equals 14 residues. V shed 5 bases and J shed 4 bases, with 14 bases lying between them. CDR3 sequence reads: CASSSTQASYGYTF. The CDR3 DNA is TGTGCCAGCAGTAGTACCCAGGCATCCTATGGCTACACCTTC.

The chain couples TRBV5-4 to TRBJ1-2, with 7 nucleotides matching TRBD1. CDR3 length equals 14 residues. Germline V lookup: CDR1 SGHNT, CDR2 YYREEE (reference sequence). J was trimmed by 7 bases and V by 2 bases; bases with no gene match: 8. The CDR3 loop is CASSFETGNRGYTF. CDR3 DNA sequence: TGTGCCAGCAGCTTCGAGACAGGGAATCGTGGCTACACCTTC.

CDR3 nucleotides: TGTGCCACCCAAGGGGTCGGGACTGAAGCTTTCTTT. Encoded protein: CATQGVGTEAFF. This rearrangement joins TRBV6-5 to TRBJ1-1, with TRBD1 as a possible D gene (5 bases). The CDR3 is 12 residues long. Germline values: CDR1 MNHEY, CDR2 SVGAGI. V was cut by 10 bases and J by 5 bases, with 14 bases left in between.

This sequence joins TRBV7-2 and TRBJ1-5, with D possibly TRBD1 on 5 matching bases. Germline values: CDR1 SGHTA, CDR2 FQGNSA. V gave up 2 bases and J gave up 7 bases, with 9 bases separating them. There are 13 residues in the CDR3. CDR3 residues: CASSLYQGQPQHF. The CDR3 DNA sequence: TGTGCCAGCAGCTTATACCAGGGCCAGCCCCAGCATTTT.

The genes are TRBV27 and TRBJ1-2; TRBD1 matches 10 bases. The CDR3 runs to 16 residues. Unmatched junction bases numbered 10, after V lost 5 bases and J lost 4 bases. CDR1 MNHEY and CDR2 SMNVEV come from the germline V gene (reference sequence). The CDR3 bases are TGTGCCAGCAGTCCGGGGACAGGGGTAACTTTCTATGGCTACACCTTC. Translated: CASSPGTGVTFYGYTF.

The chain recombines TRBV19 with TRBJ1-1; 7 bases match TRBD1. There are 15 residues in the CDR3. Germline CDR1 reads LNHDA; CDR2 reads SQIVND (reference sequence). Trimming removed 7 bases from V and 0 bases from J; junction bases left unmatched: 8. The CDR3 here is CASKGAGGLNTEAFF. CDR3 in DNA: TGTGCCAGTAAGGGGGCAGGCGGATTGAACACTGAAGCTTTCTTT.

The rearrangement uses TRBV7-3 and TRBJ2-1, with D unresolved. V was trimmed by 4 bases and J by 3 bases, leaving 19 bases between them. The CDR3 is made up of 17 amino acids. Germline lookup yields CDR1 SGHTA and CDR2 FQGTGA. The CDR3 here is CASSWTRDPHGYNEQFF. The CDR3 DNA reads as TGTGCCAGCAGCTGGACCCGAGACCCTCACGGCTACAATGAGCAGTTCTTC.

This chain links TRBV30 with TRBJ1-1; D not resolved. Trimming took 7 bases from V and 6 from J, leaving 18 bases between them. The CDR3 has 13 residues. Germline loops: CDR1 GTSNPN, CDR2 SVGIG (reference sequence). Written as DNA, the CDR3 is TGTGCCTCTGATGGTCTCCGGCAGGCTGAAGCTTTCTTT. This codes for CASDGLRQAEAFF.

The sample holds one count of this clone. This chain uses TRBV30 with TRBJ1-6; perhaps TRBD1 as D (6 bases). V lost 1 base, J lost 9 bases, and 28 bases lay in between. CDR3 length equals 19 residues. The germline gives CDR1 GTSNPN, CDR2 SVGIG (reference sequence). For the CDR3, the DNA is TGTGCCTGGAGTGCCGGCTACGCCAGGGATCCGGACAGACCTTCACCCCTCCACTTT. Its translation: CAWSAGYARDPDRPSPLHF.

This chain joins TRBV27 and TRBJ2-7; 8 positions match TRBD1. From germline, CDR1 is MNHEY and CDR2 SMNVEV (reference sequence). This CDR3 spans 15 amino acids. Unmatched junction bases numbered 14, after V lost 6 bases and J lost 7 bases. The CDR3 DNA reads as TGTGCCAGCAGGCCAGCCGGGACAGGTAACTGGGAGCAGTACTTC. It codes for CASRPAGTGNWEQYF.

This chain uses TRBV19 with TRBJ2-7; D might be TRBD1 (5 bases). CDR1 and CDR2 (germline): LNHDA, SQIVND (reference sequence). The V end was cut by 8 bases, the J end by 2 bases, with 7 bases between. This CDR3 is 11 amino acids long. CDR3 DNA sequence: TGTGCCAGTTCGACAGCCTACGAGCAGTACTTC. Its protein product is CASSTAYEQYF.